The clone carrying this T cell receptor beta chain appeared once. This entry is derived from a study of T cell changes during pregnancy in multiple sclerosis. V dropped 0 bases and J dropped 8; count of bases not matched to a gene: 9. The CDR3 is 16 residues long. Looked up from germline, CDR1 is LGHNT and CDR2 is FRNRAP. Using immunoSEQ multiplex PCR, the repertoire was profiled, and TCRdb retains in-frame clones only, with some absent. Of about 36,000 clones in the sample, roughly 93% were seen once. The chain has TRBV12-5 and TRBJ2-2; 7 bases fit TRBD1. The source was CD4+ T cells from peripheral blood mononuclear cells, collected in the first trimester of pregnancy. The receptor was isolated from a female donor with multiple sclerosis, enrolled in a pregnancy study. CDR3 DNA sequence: TGTGCTAGTGGTTTGGTACTTACAGGGGCCGTAGGGGAGCTGTTTTTT. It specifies CASGLVLTGAVGELFF.